Listed below are T cell receptor beta chains from one sample, sequenced in a study of cytomegalovirus exposure and HLA in healthy donors. Assay used: immunoSEQ multiplex PCR; TCRdb lists only in-frame clones, some missing. The specimen's table records approximately 120,000 clones. Sequenced sample: PBMCs. These receptor sequences come from a man between 35 and 55 years old in good health and CMV-seronegative. CDR3s include the opening cysteine and the closing phenylalanine or tryptophan. The order of the fields is J gene, V gene, CDR3 protein.

J gene: TRBJ1-2
V gene: TRBV5-4
CDR3 protein: CASSSAPATNYGYTF

J gene: TRBJ2-7
V gene: TRBV7-2
CDR3 protein: CASSFGTSSYEQYF

J gene: NA
V gene: TRBV29-1
CDR3 protein: CSVRELADYEQYF

J gene: TRBJ2-7
V gene: TRBV28
CDR3 protein: CASRRTGASYEQYF

J gene: TRBJ2-1
V gene: TRBV2
CDR3 protein: CASSNTARNEQFF

J gene: TRBJ2-3
V gene: TRBV6-1
CDR3 protein: CASSEAVEGADTQYF

J gene: TRBJ2-1
V gene: TRBV15
CDR3 protein: CATSRDLFWSGSSNEQFF

J gene: NA
V gene: TRBV30
CDR3 protein: CAWSEGGIYEQYF

J gene: TRBJ1-2
V gene: TRBV19
CDR3 protein: CASSIRTGPANYGYTF

J gene: TRBJ2-1
V gene: TRBV11-2
CDR3 protein: CASSFEGRTSSYNEQFF

J gene: TRBJ1-2
V gene: TRBV4-1
CDR3 protein: CASSPRDTGSTGYTF

J gene: TRBJ2-1
V gene: TRBV5-4
CDR3 protein: CASRRTGTSGTSSYNEQFF

J gene: TRBJ2-1
V gene: TRBV19
CDR3 protein: CASSIGGTPNYNEQFF

J gene: TRBJ2-1
V gene: TRBV7-6
CDR3 protein: CASSPMTGIYNEQFF

J gene: TRBJ2-1
V gene: TRBV9
CDR3 protein: CASSPGLTNEQFF

J gene: TRBJ2-1
V gene: TRBV6-4
CDR3 protein: CASSDGLGRASNEQFF

J gene: TRBJ2-1
V gene: TRBV29-1
CDR3 protein: CSVEGGSNEQFF

J gene: TRBJ1-6
V gene: TRBV5-6
CDR3 protein: CASSLGRARVNSPLHF

J gene: TRBJ1-1
V gene: TRBV6-1
CDR3 protein: CASKLDRDTEAFF

J gene: TRBJ2-5
V gene: TRBV27
CDR3 protein: CASSLWASGSSETQYF

J gene: TRBJ2-5
V gene: TRBV9
CDR3 protein: CASSLDRGGETQYF

J gene: TRBJ2-3
V gene: TRBV2
CDR3 protein: CASSYRGATDTQYF

J gene: TRBJ2-7
V gene: TRBV5-1
CDR3 protein: CASSFAGNYEQYF

J gene: TRBJ1-2
V gene: TRBV13
CDR3 protein: CASRPTGMNYGYTF

J gene: TRBJ2-7
V gene: TRBV5-1
CDR3 protein: CASSLYRLAGANEQYF

J gene: TRBJ1-2
V gene: TRBV5-6
CDR3 protein: CASSSSRGRIGYTF

J gene: TRBJ2-1
V gene: TRBV2
CDR3 protein: CASSEVRLAGVNEQFF

J gene: TRBJ1-3
V gene: TRBV7-9
CDR3 protein: CASSLVPGSGNTIYF

J gene: TRBJ2-7
V gene: TRBV6-6
CDR3 protein: CASTDRGLLNEQYF

J gene: TRBJ2-7
V gene: TRBV18
CDR3 protein: CASSPGLTSYEQYF

J gene: TRBJ2-1
V gene: TRBV29-1
CDR3 protein: CSLSDSRINEQFF

J gene: TRBJ1-4
V gene: TRBV6-1
CDR3 protein: CASRGDRAGEKLFF

J gene: TRBJ2-5
V gene: TRBV5-1
CDR3 protein: CASSVAGTREETQYF

J gene: TRBJ2-1
V gene: TRBV5-6
CDR3 protein: CASSSGLAGGYEQFF

J gene: TRBJ2-5
V gene: TRBV13
CDR3 protein: CASSFVKRTSGRETQYF

J gene: TRBJ2-7
V gene: TRBV6-5
CDR3 protein: CASRTPGLPTGQYF

J gene: TRBJ2-1
V gene: TRBV4-3
CDR3 protein: CASSHGGSSYNEQFF

J gene: TRBJ1-2
V gene: TRBV11-2
CDR3 protein: CASSFARMGSGYTF

J gene: TRBJ2-1
V gene: TRBV19
CDR3 protein: CASSIVSGIYEQFF

J gene: TRBJ1-1
V gene: TRBV5-5
CDR3 protein: CASSLTGSTEAFF

J gene: TRBJ2-7
V gene: TRBV4-3
CDR3 protein: CASSQNSQGRGEQYF

J gene: TRBJ1-6
V gene: TRBV6-1
CDR3 protein: CASSKAPLSTGPNSPLHF

J gene: TRBJ2-7
V gene: TRBV7-9
CDR3 protein: CASSFHRDTGSYEQYF

J gene: TRBJ1-1
V gene: TRBV9
CDR3 protein: CASSARVKTEAFF

J gene: TRBJ2-7
V gene: TRBV10-1
CDR3 protein: CASSDSGRAGFDEQYF

J gene: TRBJ2-3
V gene: TRBV7-6
CDR3 protein: CASSSRQAGGPTDTQYF

J gene: TRBJ1-1
V gene: TRBV5-1
CDR3 protein: CASSLGAGLPNTEAFF

J gene: TRBJ1-5
V gene: TRBV7-2
CDR3 protein: CASSLAGDNQPQHF

J gene: TRBJ1-1
V gene: TRBV10-3
CDR3 protein: CAMAGGRNTEAFF

J gene: TRBJ1-1
V gene: TRBV5-6
CDR3 protein: CASRRGSQGNTEAFF

J gene: TRBJ2-2
V gene: TRBV5-1
CDR3 protein: CASSFVPGRDIPGELFF

J gene: TRBJ2-4
V gene: TRBV11-2
CDR3 protein: CASSTLLAKNIQYF

J gene: TRBJ1-6
V gene: TRBV10-3
CDR3 protein: CATSWSKMGQNNNSPLHF

J gene: TRBJ2-7
V gene: TRBV9
CDR3 protein: CASSVDSGRALEQYF

J gene: TRBJ2-7
V gene: TRBV2
CDR3 protein: CASSLFTPGQYF

J gene: TRBJ2-5
V gene: TRBV5-6
CDR3 protein: CASTLDSRYQETQYF

J gene: TRBJ2-1
V gene: TRBV9
CDR3 protein: CASSVEGGRINNEQFF

J gene: TRBJ2-7
V gene: TRBV5-4
CDR3 protein: CASRNQTGFLYEQYF

J gene: TRBJ1-2
V gene: TRBV6-5
CDR3 protein: CASRATGNYGYTF

J gene: TRBJ2-2
V gene: TRBV18
CDR3 protein: CASSHDRAANTGELFF